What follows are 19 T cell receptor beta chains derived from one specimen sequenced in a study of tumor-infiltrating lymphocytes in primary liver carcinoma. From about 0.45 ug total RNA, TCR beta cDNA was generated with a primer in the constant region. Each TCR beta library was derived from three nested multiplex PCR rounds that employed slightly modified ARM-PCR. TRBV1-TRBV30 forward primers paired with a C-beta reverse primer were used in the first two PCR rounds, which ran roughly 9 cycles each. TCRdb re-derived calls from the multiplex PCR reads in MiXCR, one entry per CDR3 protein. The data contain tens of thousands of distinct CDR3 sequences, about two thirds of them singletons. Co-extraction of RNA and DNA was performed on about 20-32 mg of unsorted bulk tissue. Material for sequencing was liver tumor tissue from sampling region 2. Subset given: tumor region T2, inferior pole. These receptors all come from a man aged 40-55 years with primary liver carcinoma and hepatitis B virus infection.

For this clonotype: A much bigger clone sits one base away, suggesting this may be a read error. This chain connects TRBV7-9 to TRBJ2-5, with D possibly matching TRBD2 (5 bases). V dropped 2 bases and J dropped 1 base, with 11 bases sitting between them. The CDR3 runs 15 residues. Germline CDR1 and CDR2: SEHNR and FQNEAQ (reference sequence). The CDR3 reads CASSLLIGSQETQYF. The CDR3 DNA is TGTGCCAGCAGCTTACTCATAGGGAGCCAAGAGACCCAGTACTTC.

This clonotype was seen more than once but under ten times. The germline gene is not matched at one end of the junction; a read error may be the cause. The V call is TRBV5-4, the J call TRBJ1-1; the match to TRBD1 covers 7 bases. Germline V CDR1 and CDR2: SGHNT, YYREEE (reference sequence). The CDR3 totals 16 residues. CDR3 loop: CASSQIGTVMNTEGFF. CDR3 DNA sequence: TGTGCCAGCAGCCAAATTGGGACAGTGATGAACACTGAAGGTTTCTTT.

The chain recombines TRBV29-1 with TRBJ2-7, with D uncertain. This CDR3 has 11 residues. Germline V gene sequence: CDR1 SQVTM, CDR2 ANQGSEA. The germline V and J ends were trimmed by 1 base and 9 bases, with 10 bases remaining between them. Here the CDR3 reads CSVEGDHVQYF. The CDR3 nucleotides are TGCAGCGTTGAAGGGGATCATGTGCAGTACTTC.

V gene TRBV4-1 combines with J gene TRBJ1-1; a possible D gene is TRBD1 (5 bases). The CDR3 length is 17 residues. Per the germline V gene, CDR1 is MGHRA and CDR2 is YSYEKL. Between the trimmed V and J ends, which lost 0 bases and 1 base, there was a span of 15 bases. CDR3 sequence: CASSQDPRRGGNTEAFF. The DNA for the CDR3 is TGCGCCAGCAGCCAAGATCCTCGGAGGGGCGGGAACACTGAAGCTTTCTTT.

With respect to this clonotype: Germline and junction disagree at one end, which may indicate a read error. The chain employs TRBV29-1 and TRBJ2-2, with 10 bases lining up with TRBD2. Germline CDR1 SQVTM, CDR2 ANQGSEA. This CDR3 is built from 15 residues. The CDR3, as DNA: TGCAGCATTGGGACTAGCGCGGCGAATACCGGGGAGCTGTTTTTT. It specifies CSIGTSAANTGELFF.

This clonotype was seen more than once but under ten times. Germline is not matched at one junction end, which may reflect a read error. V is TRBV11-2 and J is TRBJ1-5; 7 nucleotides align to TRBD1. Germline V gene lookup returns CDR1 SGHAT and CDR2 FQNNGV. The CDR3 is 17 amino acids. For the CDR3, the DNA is TGTGCCAGCAACTTAGTAGGGGTAACAGGGGGCAATCAGCCCCAGCATTTT. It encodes CASNLVGVTGGNQPQHF. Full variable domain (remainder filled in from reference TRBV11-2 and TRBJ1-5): EAGVAQSPRYKIIEKRQSVAFWCNPISGHATLYWYQQILGQGPKLLIQFQNNGVVDDSQLPKDRFSAERLKGVDSTLKIQPAKLEDSAVYLCASNLVGVTGGNQPQHFGDGTRLSIL.

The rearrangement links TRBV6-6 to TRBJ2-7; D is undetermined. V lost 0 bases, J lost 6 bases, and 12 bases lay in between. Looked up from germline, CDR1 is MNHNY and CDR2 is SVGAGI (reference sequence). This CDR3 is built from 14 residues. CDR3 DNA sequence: TGTGCCAGCAGTTACTCGGGGTGGGGAAGCGAGCAGTACTTC. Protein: CASSYSGWGSEQYF.

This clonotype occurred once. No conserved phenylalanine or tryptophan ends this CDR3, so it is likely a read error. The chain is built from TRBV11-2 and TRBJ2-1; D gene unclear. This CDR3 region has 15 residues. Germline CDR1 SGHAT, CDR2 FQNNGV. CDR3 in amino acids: CVSSLVIDSYNKQFL. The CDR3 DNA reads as TGTGTCAGCAGCTTAGTCATAGACTCCTACAATAAGCAGTTCTTG.

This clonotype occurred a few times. CDR3 residues: CSVKVGVRSYEQYF. The CDR3 region has the DNA TGCAGCGTAAAAGTGGGAGTTCGATCATACGAGCAGTACTTC. The chain is built from TRBV29-1 and TRBJ2-7, with a weak D call TRBD2 (5 bases). The V gene lost 6 bases and the J gene lost 4 bases, with 19 bases spanning the gap. Germline CDR1 is SQVTM and CDR2 is ANQGSEA. The CDR3 length is 14 residues.

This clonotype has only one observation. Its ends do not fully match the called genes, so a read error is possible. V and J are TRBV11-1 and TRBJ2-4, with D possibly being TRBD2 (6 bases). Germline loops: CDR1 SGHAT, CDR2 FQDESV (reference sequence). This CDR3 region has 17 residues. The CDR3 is CAISLPGTCGTKNIQYF. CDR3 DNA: TGTGCCATCAGCTTACCCGGGACTTGCGGGACCAAAAACATTCAGTACTTC.

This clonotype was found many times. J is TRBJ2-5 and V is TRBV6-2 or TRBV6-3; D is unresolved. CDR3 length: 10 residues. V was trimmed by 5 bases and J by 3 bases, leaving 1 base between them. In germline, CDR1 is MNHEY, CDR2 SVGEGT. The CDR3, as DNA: TGTGCCAGCAGTGAAGAGACCCAGTACTTC. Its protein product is CASSEETQYF.

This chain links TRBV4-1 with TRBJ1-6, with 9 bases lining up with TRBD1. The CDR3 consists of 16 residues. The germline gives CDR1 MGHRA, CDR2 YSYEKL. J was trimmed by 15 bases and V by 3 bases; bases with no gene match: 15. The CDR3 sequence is CASSHHLQGADLYLHF. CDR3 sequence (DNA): TGCGCCAGCAGCCACCACCTACAGGGGGCGGATTTATACCTCCACTTT.

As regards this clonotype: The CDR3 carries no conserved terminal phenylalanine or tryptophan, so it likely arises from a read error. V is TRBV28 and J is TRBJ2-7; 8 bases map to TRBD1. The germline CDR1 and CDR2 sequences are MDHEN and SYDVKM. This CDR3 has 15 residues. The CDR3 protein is CDSSERGQGRNEQYL. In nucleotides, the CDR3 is TGTGACAGCAGTGAACGAGGACAGGGTCGCAACGAGCAGTACTTG.

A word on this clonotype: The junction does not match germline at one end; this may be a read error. In DNA form, the CDR3 reads TGTGTCACCTGTGATACCGGGACAGGTGACTCTGGGGCCAATGCCCTGACTTTC. Translation: CVTCDTGTGDSGANALTF. The rearrangement joins TRBV24-1 to TRBJ2-6; 8 positions agree with TRBD1. The V gene's germline CDR1 is KGHDR and CDR2 SFDVKD. The CDR3 covers 18 residues.

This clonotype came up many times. The CDR3 is CASSVQGREQYF. The CDR3 DNA follows: TGTGCCAGCAGTGTCCAGGGCCGCGAGCAGTACTTC. The genes are TRBV2 and TRBJ2-7, with TRBD1 as a possible D gene (5 bases). There are 12 residues in the CDR3. From germline, CDR1 is SNHLY and CDR2 FYNNEI. V was trimmed by 4 bases and J by 6 bases, leaving 10 bases between them.

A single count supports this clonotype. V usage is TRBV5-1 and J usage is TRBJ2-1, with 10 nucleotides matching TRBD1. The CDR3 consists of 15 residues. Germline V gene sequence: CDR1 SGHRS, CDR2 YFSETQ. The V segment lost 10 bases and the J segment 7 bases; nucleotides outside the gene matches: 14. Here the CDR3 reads CAGTEPGQGWNEQFF. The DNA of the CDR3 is TGCGCCGGCACCGAGCCGGGACAGGGGTGGAATGAGCAGTTCTTC.

CDR3 residues: CLSSYDKAGVSDTQYF. DNA for the CDR3: TGTCTCAGCAGTTACGATAAGGCGGGAGTAAGTGATACGCAGTATTTT. This chain links TRBV6-2 or TRBV6-3 with TRBJ2-3, with 7 nucleotides matching TRBD2. Germline-derived CDR1 and CDR2 are MNHEY and SVGEGT. The CDR3 is made up of 16 amino acids.

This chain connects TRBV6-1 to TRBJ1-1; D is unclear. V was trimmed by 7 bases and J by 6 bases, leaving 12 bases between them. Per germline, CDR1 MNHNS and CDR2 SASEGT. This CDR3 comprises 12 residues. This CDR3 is CASMPWGAEAFF. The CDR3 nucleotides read TGTGCCAGCATGCCATGGGGTGCTGAAGCTTTCTTT.

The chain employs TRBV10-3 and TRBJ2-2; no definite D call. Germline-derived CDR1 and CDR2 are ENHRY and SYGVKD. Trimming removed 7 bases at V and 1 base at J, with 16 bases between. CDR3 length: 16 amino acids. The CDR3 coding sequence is TGTGCCATCATGGCGACGGAAGGTGGGAACACCGGGGAGCTGTTTTTT. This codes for CAIMATEGGNTGELFF.